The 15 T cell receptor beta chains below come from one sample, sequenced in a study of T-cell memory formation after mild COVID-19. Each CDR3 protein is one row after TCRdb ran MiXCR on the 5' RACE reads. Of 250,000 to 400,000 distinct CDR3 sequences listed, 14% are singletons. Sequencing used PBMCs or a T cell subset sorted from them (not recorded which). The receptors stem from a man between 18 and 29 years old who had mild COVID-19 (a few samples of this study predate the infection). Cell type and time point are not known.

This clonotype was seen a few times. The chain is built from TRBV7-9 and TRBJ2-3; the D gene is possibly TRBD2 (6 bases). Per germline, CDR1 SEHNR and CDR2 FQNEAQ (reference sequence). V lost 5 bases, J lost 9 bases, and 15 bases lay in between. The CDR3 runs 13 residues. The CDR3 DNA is TGTGCCAGCAGCGCCCGGGAGAGAAGAACGCAGTATTTT. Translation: CASSARERRTQYF.

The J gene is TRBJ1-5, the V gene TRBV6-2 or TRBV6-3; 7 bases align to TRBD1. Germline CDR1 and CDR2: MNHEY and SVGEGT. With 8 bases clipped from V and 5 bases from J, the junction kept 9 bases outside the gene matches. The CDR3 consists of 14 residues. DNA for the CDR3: TGTGCCAGCGGACAGGTAGATATGGATCAGCCCCAGCATTTT. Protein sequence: CASGQVDMDQPQHF.

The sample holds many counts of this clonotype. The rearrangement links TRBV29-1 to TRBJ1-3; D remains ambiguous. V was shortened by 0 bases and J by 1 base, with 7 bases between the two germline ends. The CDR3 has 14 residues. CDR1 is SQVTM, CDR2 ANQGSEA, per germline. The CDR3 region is CSVEESGSGNTIYF. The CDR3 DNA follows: TGCAGCGTTGAAGAGTCGGGTTCTGGAAACACCATATATTTT.

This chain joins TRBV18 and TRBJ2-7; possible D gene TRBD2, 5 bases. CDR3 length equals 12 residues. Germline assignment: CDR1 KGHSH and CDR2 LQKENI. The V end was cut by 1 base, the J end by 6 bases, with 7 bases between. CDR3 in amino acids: CASSPQGVEQYV. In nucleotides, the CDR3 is TGTGCCAGCTCACCACAGGGAGTCGAGCAGTACGTC.

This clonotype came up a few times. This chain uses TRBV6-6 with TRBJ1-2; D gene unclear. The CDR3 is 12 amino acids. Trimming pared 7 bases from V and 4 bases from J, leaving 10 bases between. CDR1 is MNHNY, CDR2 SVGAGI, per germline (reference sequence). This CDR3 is CASNSRGYGYTF. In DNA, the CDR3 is TGTGCCAGCAACAGCCGTGGCTATGGCTACACCTTC.

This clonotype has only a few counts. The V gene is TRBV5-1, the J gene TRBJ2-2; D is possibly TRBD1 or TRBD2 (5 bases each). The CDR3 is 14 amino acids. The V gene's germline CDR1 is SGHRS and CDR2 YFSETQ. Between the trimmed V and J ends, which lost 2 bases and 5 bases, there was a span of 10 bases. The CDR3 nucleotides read TGCGCCAGCAGCTTTGTCGGGGCAACCGGGGAGCTGTTTTTT. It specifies CASSFVGATGELFF.

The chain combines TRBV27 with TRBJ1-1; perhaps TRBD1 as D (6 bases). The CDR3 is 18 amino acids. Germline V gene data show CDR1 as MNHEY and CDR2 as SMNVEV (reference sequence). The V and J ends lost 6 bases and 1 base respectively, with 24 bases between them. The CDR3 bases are TGTGCCAGCAGACCGGACAGACCCGGGGCACCTGAGAACACTGAAGCTTTCTTT. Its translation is CASRPDRPGAPENTEAFF.

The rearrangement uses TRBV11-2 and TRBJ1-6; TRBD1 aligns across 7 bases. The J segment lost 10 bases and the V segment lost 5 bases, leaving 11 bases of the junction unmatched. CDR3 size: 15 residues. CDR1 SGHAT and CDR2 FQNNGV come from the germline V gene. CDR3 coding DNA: TGTGCCAGCAGCCCCAGAGGAGGGGGCGGGTCACCCCTCCACTTT. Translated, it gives CASSPRGGGGSPLHF.

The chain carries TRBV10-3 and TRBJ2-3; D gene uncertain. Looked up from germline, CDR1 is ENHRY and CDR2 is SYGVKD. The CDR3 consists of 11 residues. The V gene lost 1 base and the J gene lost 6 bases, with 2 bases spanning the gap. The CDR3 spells CAISELDTQYF. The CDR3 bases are TGTGCCATCAGTGAGTTGGATACGCAGTATTTT.

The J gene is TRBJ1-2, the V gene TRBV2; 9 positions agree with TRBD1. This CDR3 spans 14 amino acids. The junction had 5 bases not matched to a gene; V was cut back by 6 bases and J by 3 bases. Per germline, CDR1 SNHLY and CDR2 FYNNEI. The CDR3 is CASSEQGAHYGYTF. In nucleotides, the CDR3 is TGTGCCAGCAGCGAACAGGGGGCTCACTATGGCTACACCTTC.

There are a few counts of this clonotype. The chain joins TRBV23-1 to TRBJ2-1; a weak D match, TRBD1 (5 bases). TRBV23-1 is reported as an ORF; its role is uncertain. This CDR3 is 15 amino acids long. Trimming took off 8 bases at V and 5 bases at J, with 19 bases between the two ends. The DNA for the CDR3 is TGCGCCAGCTCCATTAAACGGACAAGTAACAATGAGCAGTTCTTC. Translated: CASSIKRTSNNEQFF.

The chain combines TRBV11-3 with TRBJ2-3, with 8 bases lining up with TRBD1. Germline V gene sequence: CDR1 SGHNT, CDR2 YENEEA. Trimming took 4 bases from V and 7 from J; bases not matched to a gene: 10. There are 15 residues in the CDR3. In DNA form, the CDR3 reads TGTGCCAGCAGCTCAGCCGGGACAGGAGGAAATACGCAGTATTTT. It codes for CASSSAGTGGNTQYF.

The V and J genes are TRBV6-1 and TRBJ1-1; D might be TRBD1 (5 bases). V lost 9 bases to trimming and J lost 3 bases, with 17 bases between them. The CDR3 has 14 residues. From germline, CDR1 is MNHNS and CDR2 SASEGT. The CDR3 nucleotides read TGTGCCAGTTTCCCTAGGGGTACGGACACTGAAGCTTTCTTT. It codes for CASFPRGTDTEAFF.

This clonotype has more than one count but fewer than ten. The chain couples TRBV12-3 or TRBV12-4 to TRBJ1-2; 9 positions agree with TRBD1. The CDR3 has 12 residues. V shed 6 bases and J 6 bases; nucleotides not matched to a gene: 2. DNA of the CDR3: TGTGCCAGCAGAGGGACAGGGAATGGCTACACCTTC. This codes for CASRGTGNGYTF.

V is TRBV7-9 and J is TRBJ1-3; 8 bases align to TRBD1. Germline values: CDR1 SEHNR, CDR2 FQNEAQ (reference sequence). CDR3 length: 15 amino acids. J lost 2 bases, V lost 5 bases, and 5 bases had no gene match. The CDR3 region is CASSLTGDPGNTIYF. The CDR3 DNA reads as TGTGCCAGCAGCCTGACAGGGGATCCTGGAAACACCATATATTTT.